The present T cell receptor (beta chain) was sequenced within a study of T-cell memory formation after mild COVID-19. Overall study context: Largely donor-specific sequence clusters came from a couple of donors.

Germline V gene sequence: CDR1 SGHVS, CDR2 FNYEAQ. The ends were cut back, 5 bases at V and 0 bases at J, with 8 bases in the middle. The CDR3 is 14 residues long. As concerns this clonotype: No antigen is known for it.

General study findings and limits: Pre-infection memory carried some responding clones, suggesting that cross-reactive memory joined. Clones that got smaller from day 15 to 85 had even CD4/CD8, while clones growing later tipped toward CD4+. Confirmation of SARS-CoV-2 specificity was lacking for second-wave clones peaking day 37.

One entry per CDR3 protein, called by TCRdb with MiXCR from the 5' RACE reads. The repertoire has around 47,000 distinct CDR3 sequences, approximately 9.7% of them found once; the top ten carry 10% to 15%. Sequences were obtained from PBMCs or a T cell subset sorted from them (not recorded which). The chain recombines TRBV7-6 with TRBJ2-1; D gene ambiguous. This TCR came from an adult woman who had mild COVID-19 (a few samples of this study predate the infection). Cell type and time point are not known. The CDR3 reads CASSPRNSYNEQFF. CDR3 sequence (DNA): TGTGCCAGCAGCCCCCGGAACTCCTACAATGAGCAGTTCTTC.